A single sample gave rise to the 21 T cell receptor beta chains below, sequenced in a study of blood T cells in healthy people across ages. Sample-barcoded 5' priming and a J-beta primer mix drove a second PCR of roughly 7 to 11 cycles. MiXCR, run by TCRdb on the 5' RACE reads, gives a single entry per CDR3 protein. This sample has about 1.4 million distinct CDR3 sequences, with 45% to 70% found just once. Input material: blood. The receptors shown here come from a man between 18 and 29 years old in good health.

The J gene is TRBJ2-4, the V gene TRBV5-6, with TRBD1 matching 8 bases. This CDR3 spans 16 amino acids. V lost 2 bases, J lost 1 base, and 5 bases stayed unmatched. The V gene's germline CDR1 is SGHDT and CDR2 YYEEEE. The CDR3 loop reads CASSFRGLAAKNIQYF. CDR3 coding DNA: TGTGCCAGCAGCTTCAGGGGGCTAGCGGCCAAAAACATTCAGTACTTC.

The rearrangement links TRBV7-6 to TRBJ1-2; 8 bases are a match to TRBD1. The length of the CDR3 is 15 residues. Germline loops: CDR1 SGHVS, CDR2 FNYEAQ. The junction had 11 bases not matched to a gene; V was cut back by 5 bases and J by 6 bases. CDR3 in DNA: TGTGCCAGCAGCCCTTCCAGGGGGCGCTCAGATGGCTACACCTTC. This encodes CASSPSRGRSDGYTF.

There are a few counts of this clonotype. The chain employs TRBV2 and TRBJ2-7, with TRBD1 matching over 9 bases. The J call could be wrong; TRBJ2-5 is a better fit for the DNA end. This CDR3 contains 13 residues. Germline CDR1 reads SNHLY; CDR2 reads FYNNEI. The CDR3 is CATRRDREETQYF. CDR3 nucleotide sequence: TGTGCCACCCGACGGGACAGGGAAGAGACCCAGTACTTC.

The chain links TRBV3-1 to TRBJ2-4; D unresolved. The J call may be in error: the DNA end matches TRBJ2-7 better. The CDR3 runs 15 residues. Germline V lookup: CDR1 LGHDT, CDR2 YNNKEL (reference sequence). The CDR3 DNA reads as TGTGCCAGCAGCCAAGCCCCCCGTGGGGTTTACGAGCAGTACTTC. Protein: CASSQAPRGVYEQYF.

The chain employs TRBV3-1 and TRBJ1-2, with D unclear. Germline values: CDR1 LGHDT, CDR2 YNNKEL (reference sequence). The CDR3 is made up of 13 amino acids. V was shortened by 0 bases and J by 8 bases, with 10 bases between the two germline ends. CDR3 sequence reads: CASSQEGYHGYTF. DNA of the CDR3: TGTGCCAGCAGCCAAGAAGGGTATCACGGCTACACCTTC.

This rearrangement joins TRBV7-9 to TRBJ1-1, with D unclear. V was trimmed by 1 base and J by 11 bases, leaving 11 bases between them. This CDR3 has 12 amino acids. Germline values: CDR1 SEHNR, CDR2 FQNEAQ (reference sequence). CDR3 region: CASSLEGRGAFF. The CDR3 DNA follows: TGTGCCAGCAGCTTAGAGGGTCGGGGTGCTTTCTTT.

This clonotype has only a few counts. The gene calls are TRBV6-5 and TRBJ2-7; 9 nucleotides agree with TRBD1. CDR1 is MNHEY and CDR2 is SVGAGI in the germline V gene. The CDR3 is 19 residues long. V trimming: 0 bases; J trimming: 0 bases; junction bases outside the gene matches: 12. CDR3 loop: CASSYSAPLGQGSSYEQYF. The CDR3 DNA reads TGTGCCAGCAGTTACTCTGCCCCTCTGGGACAGGGAAGCTCCTACGAGCAGTACTTC.

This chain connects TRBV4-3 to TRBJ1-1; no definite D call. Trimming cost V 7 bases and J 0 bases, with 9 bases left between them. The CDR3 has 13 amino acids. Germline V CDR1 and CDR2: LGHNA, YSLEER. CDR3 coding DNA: TGCGCCAGCACCAAAGAACTGAACACTGAAGCTTTCTTT. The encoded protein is CASTKELNTEAFF.

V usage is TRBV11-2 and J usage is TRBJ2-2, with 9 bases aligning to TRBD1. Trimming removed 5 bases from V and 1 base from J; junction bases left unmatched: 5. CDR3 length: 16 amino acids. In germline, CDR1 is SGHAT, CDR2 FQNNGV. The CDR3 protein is CASSQGTGRNTGELFF. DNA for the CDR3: TGTGCCAGCAGCCAGGGGACAGGGAGGAACACCGGGGAGCTGTTTTTT.

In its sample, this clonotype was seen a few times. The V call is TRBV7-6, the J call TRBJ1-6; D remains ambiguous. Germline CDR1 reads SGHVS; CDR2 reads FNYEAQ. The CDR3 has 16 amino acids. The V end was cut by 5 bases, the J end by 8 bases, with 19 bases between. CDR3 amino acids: CASSPLRGESDSPLHF. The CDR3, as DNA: TGTGCCAGCAGCCCCCTCCGAGGAGAAAGTGATTCACCCCTCCACTTT.

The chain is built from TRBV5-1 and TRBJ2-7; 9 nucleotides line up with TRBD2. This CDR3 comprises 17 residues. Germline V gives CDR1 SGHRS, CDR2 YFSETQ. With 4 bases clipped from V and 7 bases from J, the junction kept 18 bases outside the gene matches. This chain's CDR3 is CASSLTSGQNSYNEQYF. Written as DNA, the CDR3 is TGCGCCAGCAGCCTGACTAGCGGACAGAACTCCTACAATGAGCAGTACTTC.

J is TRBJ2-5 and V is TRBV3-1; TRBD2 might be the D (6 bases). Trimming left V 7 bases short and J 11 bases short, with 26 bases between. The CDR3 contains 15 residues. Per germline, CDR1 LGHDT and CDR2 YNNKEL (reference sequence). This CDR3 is CASTVLEGRSNEQYF. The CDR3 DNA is TGTGCCAGCACCGTTCTCGAGGGGAGGTCCAATGAGCAGTACTTC.

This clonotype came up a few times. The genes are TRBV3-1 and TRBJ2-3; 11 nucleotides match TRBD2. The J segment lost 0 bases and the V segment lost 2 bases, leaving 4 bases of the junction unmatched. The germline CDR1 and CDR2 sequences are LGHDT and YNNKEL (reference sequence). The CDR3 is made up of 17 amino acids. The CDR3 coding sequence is TGTGCCAGCAGCCAACGGTCTAGCGGGAGGAGCACAGATACGCAGTATTTT. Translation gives CASSQRSSGRSTDTQYF.

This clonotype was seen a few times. CDR3 sequence reads: CASSIPGTGGTEAFF. DNA of the CDR3: TGCGCCAGCAGCATCCCCGGGACAGGGGGCACTGAAGCTTTCTTT. This chain links TRBV4-1 with TRBJ1-1; 11 nucleotides match TRBD1. V shed 5 bases and J 4 bases; nucleotides not matched to a gene: 6. This CDR3 is 15 amino acids long. Germline-derived CDR1 and CDR2 are MGHRA and YSYEKL.

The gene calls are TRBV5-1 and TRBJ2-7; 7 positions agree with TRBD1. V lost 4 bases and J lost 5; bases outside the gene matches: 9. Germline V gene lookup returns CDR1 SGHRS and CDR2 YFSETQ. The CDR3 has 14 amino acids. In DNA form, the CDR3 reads TGCGCCAGCAGCCCTCTGACAGGGACCGACGAGCAGTACTTC. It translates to CASSPLTGTDEQYF.

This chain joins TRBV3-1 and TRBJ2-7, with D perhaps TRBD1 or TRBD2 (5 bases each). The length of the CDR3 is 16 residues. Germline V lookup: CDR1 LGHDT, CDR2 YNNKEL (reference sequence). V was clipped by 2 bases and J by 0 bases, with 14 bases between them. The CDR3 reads CASSQPREGSSYEQYF. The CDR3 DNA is TGTGCCAGCAGCCAACCTCGTGAGGGGAGCTCCTACGAGCAGTACTTC.

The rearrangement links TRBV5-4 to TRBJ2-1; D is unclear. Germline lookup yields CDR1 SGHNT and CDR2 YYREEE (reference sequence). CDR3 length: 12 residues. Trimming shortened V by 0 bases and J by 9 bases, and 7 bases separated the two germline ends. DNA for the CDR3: TGTGCCAGCAGCTTGGAGAGGCGTGAGCAGTTCTTC. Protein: CASSLERREQFF.

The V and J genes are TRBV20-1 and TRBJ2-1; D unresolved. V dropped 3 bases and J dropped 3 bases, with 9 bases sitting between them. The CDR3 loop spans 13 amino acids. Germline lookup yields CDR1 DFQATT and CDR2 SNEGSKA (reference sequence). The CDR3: CSASVPNYNEQFF. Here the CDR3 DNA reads TGCAGTGCTAGCGTACCAAACTACAATGAGCAGTTCTTC.

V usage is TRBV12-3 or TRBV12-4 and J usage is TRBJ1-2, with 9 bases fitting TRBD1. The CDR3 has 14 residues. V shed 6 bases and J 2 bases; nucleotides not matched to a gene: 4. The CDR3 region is CASRGTGFNYGYTF. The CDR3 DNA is TGTGCCAGCAGGGGGACAGGGTTCAACTATGGCTACACCTTC.

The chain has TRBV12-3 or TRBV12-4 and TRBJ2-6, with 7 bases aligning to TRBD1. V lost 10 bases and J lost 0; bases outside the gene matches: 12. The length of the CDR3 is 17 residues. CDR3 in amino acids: CATHNTGVISGANVLTF. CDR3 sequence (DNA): TGTGCCACCCACAATACAGGGGTCATCTCTGGGGCCAACGTCCTGACTTTC.

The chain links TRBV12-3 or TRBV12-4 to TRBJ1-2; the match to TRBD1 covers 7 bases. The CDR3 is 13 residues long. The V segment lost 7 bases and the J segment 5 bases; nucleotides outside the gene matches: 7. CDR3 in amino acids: CASTPHRGYGYTF. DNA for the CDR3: TGTGCCAGCACCCCACACAGGGGTTATGGCTACACCTTC.